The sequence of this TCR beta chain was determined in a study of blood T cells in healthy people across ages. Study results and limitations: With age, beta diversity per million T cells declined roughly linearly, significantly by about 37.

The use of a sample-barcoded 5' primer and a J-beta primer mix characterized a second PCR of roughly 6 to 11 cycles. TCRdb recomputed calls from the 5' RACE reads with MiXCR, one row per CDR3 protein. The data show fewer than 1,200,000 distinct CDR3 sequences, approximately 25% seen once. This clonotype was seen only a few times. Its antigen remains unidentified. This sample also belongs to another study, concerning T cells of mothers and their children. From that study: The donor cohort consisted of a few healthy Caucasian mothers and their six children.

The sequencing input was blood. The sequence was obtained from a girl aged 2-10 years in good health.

As DNA, the CDR3 is TGCGCCTCTCAGGCGGAGGGGGCTAATGAAAAACTGTTTTTT. Translated, it gives CASQAEGANEKLFF. This chain connects TRBV5-1 to TRBJ1-4; a possible D gene is TRBD1 (6 bases). V lost 10 bases, J lost 3 bases, and 16 bases lay in between. The CDR3 is 14 residues long. CDR1 and CDR2 from the germline V gene are SGHRS and YFSETQ.